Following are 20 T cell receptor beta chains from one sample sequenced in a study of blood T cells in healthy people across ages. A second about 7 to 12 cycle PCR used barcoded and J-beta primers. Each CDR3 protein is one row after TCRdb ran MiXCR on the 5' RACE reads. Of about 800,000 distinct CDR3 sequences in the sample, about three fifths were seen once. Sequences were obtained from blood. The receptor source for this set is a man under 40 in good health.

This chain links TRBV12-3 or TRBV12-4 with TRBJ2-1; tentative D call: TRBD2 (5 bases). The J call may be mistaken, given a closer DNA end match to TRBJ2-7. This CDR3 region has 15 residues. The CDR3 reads CASSPGLGYACEQYF. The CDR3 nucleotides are TGTGCCAGCAGTCCCGGACTGGGGTATGCCTGCGAGCAGTACTTC.

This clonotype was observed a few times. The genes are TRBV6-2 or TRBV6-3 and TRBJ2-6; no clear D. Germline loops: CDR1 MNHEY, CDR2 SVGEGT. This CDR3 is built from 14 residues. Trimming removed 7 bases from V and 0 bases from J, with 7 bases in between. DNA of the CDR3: TGTGCCAGCAAATCCCTCTCTGGGGCCAACGTCCTGACTTTC. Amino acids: CASKSLSGANVLTF.

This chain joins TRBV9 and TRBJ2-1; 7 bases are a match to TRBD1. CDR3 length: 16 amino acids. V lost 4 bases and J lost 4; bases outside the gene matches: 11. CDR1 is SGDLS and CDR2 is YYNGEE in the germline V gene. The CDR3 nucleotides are TGTGCCAGCAGCCCACGTTTAGGGGGCCTATACAATGAGCAGTTCTTC. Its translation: CASSPRLGGLYNEQFF.

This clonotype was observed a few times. The CDR3 region is CSAARMGTDTQYF. CDR3 bases: TGCAGTGCCGCCCGAATGGGCACAGATACGCAGTATTTT. The V call is TRBV20-1, the J call TRBJ2-3; no clear D. Germline V gene data show CDR1 as DFQATT and CDR2 as SNEGSKA (reference sequence). The V and J ends lost 6 bases and 1 base respectively, with 11 bases between them. This CDR3 has 13 residues.

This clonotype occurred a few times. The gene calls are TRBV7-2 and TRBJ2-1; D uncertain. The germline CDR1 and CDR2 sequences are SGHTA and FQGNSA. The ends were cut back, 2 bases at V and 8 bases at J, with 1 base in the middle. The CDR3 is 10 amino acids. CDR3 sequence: CASSLYEQFF. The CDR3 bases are TGTGCCAGCAGCTTATATGAGCAGTTCTTC. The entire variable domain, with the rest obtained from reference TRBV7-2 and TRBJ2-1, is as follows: GAGVSQSPSNKVTEKGKDVELRCDPISGHTALYWYRQSLGQGLEFLIYFQGNSAPDKSGLPSDRFSAERTGGSVSTLTIQRTQQEDSAVYLCASSLYEQFFGPGTRLTVL.

CDR3 sequence: CASEGQGARYEQYF. CDR3 bases: TGTGCCAGCGAGGGACAGGGGGCTCGTTACGAGCAGTACTTC. V usage is TRBV6-1 and J usage is TRBJ2-5, with TRBD1 identical over 12 bases. The closer fit of TRBJ2-7 to the DNA end suggests the J call may be wrong. The CDR3 runs to 14 residues. Per germline, CDR1 MNHNS and CDR2 SASEGT.

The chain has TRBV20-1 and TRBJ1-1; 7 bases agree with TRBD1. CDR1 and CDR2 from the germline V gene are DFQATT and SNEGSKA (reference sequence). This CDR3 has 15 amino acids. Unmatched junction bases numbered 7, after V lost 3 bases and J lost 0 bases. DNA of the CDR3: TGCAGTGCTAGGGGCGCCGGGACAGTGAACACTGAAGCTTTCTTT. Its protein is CSARGAGTVNTEAFF.

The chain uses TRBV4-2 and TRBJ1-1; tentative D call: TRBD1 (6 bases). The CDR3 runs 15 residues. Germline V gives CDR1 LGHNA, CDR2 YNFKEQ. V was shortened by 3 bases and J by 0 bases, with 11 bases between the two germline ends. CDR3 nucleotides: TGTGCCAGCAGCCATGCAGGGGAACTGAACACTGAAGCTTTCTTT. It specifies CASSHAGELNTEAFF.

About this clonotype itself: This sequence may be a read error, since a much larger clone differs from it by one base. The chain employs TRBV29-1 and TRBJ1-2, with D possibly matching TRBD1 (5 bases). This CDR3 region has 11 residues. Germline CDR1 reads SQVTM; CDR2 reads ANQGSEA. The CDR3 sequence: CSVGDGYSYTF. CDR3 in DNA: TGCAGCGTTGGGGACGGCTATAGCTACACCTTC.

CDR3 bases: TGCGCCAGCAGCTTGTTCGGCGGGGACGAGCAGTACTTC. Amino acids: CASSLFGGDEQYF. The rearrangement joins TRBV5-1 to TRBJ2-7, with a weak D call TRBD2 (6 bases). Germline V CDR1 and CDR2: SGHRS, YFSETQ. The V gene lost 1 base and the J gene lost 5 bases, with 10 bases spanning the gap. CDR3 length: 13 amino acids.

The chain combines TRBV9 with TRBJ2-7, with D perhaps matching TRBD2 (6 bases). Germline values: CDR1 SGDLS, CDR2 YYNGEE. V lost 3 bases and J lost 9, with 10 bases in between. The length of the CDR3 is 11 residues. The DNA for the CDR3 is TGTGCCAGCAGCGCGGAGGGTCGGCAGTACTTC. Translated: CASSAEGRQYF.

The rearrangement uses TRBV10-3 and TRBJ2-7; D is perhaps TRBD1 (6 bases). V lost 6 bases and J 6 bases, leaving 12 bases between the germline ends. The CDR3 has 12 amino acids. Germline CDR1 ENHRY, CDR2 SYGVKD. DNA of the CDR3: TGTGCCATCAGACAGGGACCTACCGAGCAGTACTTC. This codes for CAIRQGPTEQYF.

The CDR3 bases are TGCGCCAGCAGCCAAGAGACAGACCTGACCATGTTCTTC. This codes for CASSQETDLTMFF. The chain combines TRBV4-1 with TRBJ2-1; the D gene is possibly TRBD1 (5 bases). The germline gives CDR1 MGHRA, CDR2 YSYEKL. The CDR3 extends over 13 amino acids. Trimming left V 0 bases short and J 15 bases short, with 15 bases between.

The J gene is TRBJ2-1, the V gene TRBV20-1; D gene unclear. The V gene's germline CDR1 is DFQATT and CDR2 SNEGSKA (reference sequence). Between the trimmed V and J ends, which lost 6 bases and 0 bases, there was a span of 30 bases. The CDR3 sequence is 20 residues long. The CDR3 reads CSASPIPGAREYSSYNEQFF. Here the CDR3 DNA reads TGCAGTGCCTCTCCGATCCCCGGAGCCCGTGAATATAGCTCCTACAATGAGCAGTTCTTC.

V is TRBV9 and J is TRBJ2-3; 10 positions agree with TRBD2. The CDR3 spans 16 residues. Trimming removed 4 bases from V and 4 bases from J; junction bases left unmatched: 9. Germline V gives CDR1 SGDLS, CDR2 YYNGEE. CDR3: CASSRNLAGVPDTQYF. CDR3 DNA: TGTGCCAGCAGCCGGAACCTAGCGGGAGTTCCAGATACGCAGTATTTT.

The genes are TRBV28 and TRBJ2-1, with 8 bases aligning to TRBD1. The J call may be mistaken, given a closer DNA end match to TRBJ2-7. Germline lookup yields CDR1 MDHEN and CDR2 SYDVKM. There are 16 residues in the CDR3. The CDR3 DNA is TGTGCCAGCAGTTTTCCCAGGGACAGGTACTACAATGAGCAGTACTTC. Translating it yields CASSFPRDRYYNEQYF.

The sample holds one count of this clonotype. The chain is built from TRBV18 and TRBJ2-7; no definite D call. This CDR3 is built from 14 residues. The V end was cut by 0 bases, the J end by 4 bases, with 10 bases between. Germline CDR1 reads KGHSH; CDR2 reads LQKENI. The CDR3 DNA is TGTGCCAGCTCACCACCGGGCAGACCTTACGAGCAGTACTTC. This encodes CASSPPGRPYEQYF.

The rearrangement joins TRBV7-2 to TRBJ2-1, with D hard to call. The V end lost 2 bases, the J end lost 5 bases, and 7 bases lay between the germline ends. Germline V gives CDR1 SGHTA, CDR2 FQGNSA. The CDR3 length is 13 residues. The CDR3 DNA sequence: TGTGCCAGCAGCTTATATCGTGACAATGAGCAGTTCTTC. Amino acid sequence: CASSLYRDNEQFF. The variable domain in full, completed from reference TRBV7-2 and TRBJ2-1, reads GAGVSQSPSNKVTEKGKDVELRCDPISGHTALYWYRQSLGQGLEFLIYFQGNSAPDKSGLPSDRFSAERTGGSVSTLTIQRTQQEDSAVYLCASSLYRDNEQFFGPGTRLTVL.

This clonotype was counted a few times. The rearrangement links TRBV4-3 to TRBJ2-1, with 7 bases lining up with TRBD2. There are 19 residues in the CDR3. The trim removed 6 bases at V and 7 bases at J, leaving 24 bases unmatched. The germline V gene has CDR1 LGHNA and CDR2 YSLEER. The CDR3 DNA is TGCGCCAGCAGTCAACAGGTTTTCGCGGGAGTGGGTTCGGGTAATGAGCAGTTCTTC. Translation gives CASSQQVFAGVGSGNEQFF.

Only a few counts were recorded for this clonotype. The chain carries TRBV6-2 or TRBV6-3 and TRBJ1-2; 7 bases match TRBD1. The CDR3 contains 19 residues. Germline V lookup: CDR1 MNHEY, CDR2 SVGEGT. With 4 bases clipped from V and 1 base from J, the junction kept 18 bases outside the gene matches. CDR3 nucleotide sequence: TGTGCCAGCAGTTTTCCCGGGACAGCCACTCATGGGTTTAACTATGGCTACACCTTC. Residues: CASSFPGTATHGFNYGYTF.